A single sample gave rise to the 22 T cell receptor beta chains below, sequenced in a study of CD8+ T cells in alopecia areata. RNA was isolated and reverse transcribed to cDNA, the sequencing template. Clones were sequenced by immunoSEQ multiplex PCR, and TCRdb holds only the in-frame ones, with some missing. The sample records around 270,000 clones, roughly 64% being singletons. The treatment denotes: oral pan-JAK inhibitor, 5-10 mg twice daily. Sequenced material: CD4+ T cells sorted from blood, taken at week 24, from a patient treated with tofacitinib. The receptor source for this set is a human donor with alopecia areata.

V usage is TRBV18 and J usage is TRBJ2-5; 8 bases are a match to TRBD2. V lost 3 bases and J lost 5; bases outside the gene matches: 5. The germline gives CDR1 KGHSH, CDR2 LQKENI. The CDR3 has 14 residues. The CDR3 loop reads CASSPLAGTETQYF. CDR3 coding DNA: TGTGCCAGCTCACCGTTAGCGGGGACGGAGACCCAGTACTTC. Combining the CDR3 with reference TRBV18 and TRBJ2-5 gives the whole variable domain NAGVMQNPRHLVRRRGQEARLRCSPMKGHSHVYWYRQLPEEGLKFMVYLQKENIIDESGMPKERFSAEFPKEGPSILRIQQVVRGDSAAYFCASSPLAGTETQYFGPGTRLLVL.

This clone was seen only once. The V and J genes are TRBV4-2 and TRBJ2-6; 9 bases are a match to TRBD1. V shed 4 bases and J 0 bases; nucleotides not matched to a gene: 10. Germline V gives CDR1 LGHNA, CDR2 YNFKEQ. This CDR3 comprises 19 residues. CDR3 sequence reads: CASSRRTGEIRSGANVLTF. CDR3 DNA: TGTGCCAGCAGCCGTAGGACAGGGGAAATTCGCTCTGGGGCCAACGTCCTGACTTTC.

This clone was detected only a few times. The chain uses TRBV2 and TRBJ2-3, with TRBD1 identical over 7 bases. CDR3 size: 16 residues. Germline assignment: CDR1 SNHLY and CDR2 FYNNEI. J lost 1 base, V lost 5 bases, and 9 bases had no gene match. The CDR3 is CASSLLRTGGTDTQYF. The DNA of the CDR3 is TGTGCCAGCAGTCTCCTTAGGACAGGTGGCACAGATACGCAGTATTTT.

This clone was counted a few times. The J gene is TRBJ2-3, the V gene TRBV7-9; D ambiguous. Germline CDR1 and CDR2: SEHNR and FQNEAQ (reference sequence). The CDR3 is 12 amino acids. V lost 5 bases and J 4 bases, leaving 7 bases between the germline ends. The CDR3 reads CASSPASDTQYF. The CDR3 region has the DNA TGTGCCAGCAGCCCGGCTTCAGATACGCAGTATTTT.

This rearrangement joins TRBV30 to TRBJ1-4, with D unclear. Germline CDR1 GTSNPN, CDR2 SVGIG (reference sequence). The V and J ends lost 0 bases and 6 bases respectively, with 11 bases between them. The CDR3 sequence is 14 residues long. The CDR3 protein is CAWSVSGGDEKLFF. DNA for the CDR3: TGTGCCTGGAGTGTATCGGGAGGAGATGAAAAACTGTTTTTT.

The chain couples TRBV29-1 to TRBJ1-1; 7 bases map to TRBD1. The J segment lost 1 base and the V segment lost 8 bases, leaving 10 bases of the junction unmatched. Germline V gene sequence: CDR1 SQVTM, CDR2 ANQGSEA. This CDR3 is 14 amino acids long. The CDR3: CSSRQGRGNTEAFF. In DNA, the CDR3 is TGCAGCTCCCGACAGGGAAGGGGGAACACTGAAGCTTTCTTT.

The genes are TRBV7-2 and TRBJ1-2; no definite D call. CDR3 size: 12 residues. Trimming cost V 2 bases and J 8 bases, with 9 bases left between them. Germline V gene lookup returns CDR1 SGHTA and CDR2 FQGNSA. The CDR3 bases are TGTGCCAGCAGCTTACAGGTGGGCGGCTACACCTTC. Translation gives CASSLQVGGYTF.

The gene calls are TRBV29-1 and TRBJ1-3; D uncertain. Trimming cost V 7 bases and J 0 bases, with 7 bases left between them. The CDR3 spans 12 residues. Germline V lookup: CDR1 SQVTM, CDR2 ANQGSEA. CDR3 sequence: CSATSSGNTIYF. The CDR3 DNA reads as TGCAGCGCAACGAGCTCTGGAAACACCATATATTTT. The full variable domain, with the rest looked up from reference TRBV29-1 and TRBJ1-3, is SAVISQKPSRDICQRGTSLTIQCQVDSQVTMMFWYRQQPGQSLTLIATANQGSEATYESGFVIDKFPISRPNLTFSTLTVSNMSPEDSSIYLCSATSSGNTIYFGEGSWLTVV.

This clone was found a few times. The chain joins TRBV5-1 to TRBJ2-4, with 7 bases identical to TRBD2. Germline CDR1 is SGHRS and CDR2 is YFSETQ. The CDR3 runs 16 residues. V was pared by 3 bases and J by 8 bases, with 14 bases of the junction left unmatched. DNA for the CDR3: TGCGCCAGCAGCTCCCGCGGGGGACCCCCGTTGGACATTCAGTACTTC. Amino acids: CASSSRGGPPLDIQYF.

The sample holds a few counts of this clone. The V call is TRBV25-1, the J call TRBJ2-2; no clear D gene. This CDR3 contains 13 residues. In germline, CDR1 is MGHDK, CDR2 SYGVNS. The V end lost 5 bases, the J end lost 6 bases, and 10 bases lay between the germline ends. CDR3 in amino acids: CASSNSYAGELFF. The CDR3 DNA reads TGTGCCAGCAGTAACAGCTACGCCGGGGAGCTGTTTTTT.

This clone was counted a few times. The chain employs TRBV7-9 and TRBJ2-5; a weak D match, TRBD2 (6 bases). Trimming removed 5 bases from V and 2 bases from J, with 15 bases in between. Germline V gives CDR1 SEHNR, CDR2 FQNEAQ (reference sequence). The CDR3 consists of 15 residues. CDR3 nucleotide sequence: TGTGCCAGCAGCCCAAGACTAGTACCGCAAGAGACCCAGTACTTC. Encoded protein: CASSPRLVPQETQYF.

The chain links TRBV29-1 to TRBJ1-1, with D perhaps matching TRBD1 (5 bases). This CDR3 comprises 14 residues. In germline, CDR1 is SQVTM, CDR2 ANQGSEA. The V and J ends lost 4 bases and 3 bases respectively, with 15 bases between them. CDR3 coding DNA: TGCAGCGTTGGGCGGGACGCCGGTCACACTGAAGCTTTCTTT. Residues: CSVGRDAGHTEAFF.

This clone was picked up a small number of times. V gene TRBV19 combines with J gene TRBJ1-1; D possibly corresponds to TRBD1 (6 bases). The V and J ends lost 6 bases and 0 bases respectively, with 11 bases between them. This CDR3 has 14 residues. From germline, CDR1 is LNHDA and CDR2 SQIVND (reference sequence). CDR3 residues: CASSSRGVNTEAFF. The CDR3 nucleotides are TGTGCCAGTAGCTCCAGGGGCGTGAACACTGAAGCTTTCTTT.

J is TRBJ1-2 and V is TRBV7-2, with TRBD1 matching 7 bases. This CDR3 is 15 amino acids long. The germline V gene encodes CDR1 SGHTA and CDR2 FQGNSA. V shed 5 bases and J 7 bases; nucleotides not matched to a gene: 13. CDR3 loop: CASSPSTSDRAGYTF. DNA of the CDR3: TGTGCCAGCAGCCCATCCACTAGCGACAGGGCTGGCTACACCTTC.

CDR3 protein: CSVVFRGNYGYTF. The CDR3 nucleotides read TGCAGCGTTGTCTTCAGGGGGAACTATGGCTACACCTTC. The J gene is TRBJ1-2, the V gene TRBV29-1, with 7 bases identical to TRBD1. The CDR3 covers 13 residues. V lost 4 bases, J lost 2 bases, and 4 bases stayed unmatched. The germline V gene has CDR1 SQVTM and CDR2 ANQGSEA.

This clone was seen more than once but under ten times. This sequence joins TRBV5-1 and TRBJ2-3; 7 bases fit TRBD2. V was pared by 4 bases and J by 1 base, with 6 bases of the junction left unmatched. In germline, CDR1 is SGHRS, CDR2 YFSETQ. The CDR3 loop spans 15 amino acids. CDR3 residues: CASSPPSGGTDTQYF. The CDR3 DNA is TGCGCCAGCAGCCCCCCGAGCGGGGGCACAGATACGCAGTATTTT.

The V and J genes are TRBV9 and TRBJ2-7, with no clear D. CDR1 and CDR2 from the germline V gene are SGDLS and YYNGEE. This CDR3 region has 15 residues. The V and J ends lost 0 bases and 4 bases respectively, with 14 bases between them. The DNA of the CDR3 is TGTGCCAGCAGCGTAGGTTACGACGGACCTTACGAGCAGTACTTC. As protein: CASSVGYDGPYEQYF.

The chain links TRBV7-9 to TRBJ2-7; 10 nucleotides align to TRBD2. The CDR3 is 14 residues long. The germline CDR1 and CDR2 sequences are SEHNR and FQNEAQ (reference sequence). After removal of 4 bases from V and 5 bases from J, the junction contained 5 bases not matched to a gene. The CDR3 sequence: CASSSVAGGDEQYF. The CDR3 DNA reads TGTGCCAGCAGCTCAGTAGCGGGGGGCGACGAGCAGTACTTC.

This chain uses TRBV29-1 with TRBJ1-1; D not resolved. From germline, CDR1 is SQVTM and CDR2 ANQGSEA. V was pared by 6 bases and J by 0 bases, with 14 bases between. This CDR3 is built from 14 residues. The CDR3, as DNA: TGCAGCGTAGAGCGACGGATTATGAACACTGAAGCTTTCTTT. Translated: CSVERRIMNTEAFF.

CDR3 residues: CSVVGTGGAIQYF. In DNA, the CDR3 is TGCAGCGTCGTCGGGACAGGGGGTGCCATTCAGTACTTC. This chain connects TRBV29-1 to TRBJ2-4; 11 positions agree with TRBD1. V shed 6 bases and J 9 bases; nucleotides not matched to a gene: 7. This CDR3 comprises 13 residues. Looked up from germline, CDR1 is SQVTM and CDR2 is ANQGSEA.

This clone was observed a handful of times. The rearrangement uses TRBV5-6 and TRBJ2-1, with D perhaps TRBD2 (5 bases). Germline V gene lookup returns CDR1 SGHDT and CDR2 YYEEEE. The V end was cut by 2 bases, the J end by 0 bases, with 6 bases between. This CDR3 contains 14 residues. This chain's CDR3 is CASSFGVSYNEQFF. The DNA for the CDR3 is TGTGCCAGCAGCTTCGGGGTCTCCTACAATGAGCAGTTCTTC.

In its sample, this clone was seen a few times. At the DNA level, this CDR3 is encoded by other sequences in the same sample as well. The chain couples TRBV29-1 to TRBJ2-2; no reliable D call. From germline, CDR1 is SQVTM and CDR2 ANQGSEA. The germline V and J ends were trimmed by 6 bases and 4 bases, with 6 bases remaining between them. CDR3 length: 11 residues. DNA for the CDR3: TGCAGCGTCGGCGGCACCGGGGAGCTGTTTTTT. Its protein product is CSVGGTGELFF.